Listed below are T cell receptor beta chains from one sample, sequenced in a study of Ad26.COV2.S vaccination and SARS-CoV-2 variants. Profiled with immunoSEQ multiplex PCR; TCRdb holds only in-frame clones, not every one. The sample records roughly 390,000 clones, approximately 86% being singletons. This specimen consisted of peripheral blood, obtained in a trial of Ad26.COV2.S vaccine versus placebo. The receptors were gathered from a person aged 18-60 years who received the Ad26.COV2.S COVID-19 vaccine or a placebo. Both conserved end residues are part of each CDR3. The D gene is left open where the match is weak. Where a row states a size, it is once, few, many or the class of an expanded clone; other rows omit it.

d_gene,j_gene,v_gene,abundance,CDR3nt,CDR3aa
TRBD1,TRBJ1-2,TRBV18,.,TGTGCCAGCTCAGAACAGGGGGCCTATGGCTACACCTTC,CASSEQGAYGYTF
TRBD2,TRBJ2-5,TRBV2,.,TGTGCCAGCAACTCAGCGGGGTTGTACCAAGAGACCCAGTACTTC,CASNSAGLYQETQYF
.,TRBJ1-5,TRBV19,.,TGTGCCAGTAGTATCGACAAGGGGTCGGATCAGCCCCAGCATTTT,CASSIDKGSDQPQHF
.,TRBJ2-1,TRBV14,.,TGTGCCAGCAGCCAAGATAGGGGGAGCAACTACAATGAGCAGTTCTTC,CASSQDRGSNYNEQFF
.,TRBJ2-7,TRBV2,.,TGTGCCAGCAGTGAAAAACAGGGCCCCTACGAGCAGTACTTC,CASSEKQGPYEQYF
.,TRBJ2-1,TRBV7-2,.,TGTGCCAGCAGCGCTTATACCAGCTCCTACAATGAGCAGTTCTTC,CASSAYTSSYNEQFF
TRBD1,TRBJ2-7,TRBV10-3,.,TGTGCCATCAGTCGCCTCCAACCCGGGACAGGGATCTACGAGCAGTACTTC,CAISRLQPGTGIYEQYF
.,TRBJ1-3,TRBV6-5,.,TGTGCCAGCAGACCGGACAGCTCTGGAAACACCATATATTTT,CASRPDSSGNTIYF
TRBD2,TRBJ2-1,TRBV4-1,.,TGCGCCAGCAGCCGCCGGACTAGCGGGGGGGCCTACTCCTACAATGAGCAGTTCTTC,CASSRRTSGGAYSYNEQFF
.,TRBJ2-1,TRBV3-1/TRBV3-2,.,TGTGCCAGCAGCCAAGATGTAGGGAGCACCTACAATGAGCAGTTCTTC,CASSQDVGSTYNEQFF
.,TRBJ2-2,TRBV4-2,.,TGTGCCAGCAGCCAAACAGGTGACACCGGGGAGCTGTTTTTT,CASSQTGDTGELFF
.,TRBJ1-4,TRBV12-3/TRBV12-4,.,TGTGCCAGCAGTTTGGACGTCGTTGAAAAACTGTTTTTT,CASSLDVVEKLFF
.,TRBJ2-3,TRBV5-4,.,TGTGCCAGCAGCTGGGGAAGCTTATCCGATACGCAGTATTTT,CASSWGSLSDTQYF
.,TRBJ2-3,TRBV7-7,.,TGTGCCAGCAGCCCCTCCAGCGCGGCCACAGATACGCAGTATTTT,CASSPSSAATDTQYF
TRBD1,TRBJ2-1,TRBV4-1,.,TGCGCCAGCAGCCAGACAGGGCAAAGACACAATGAGCAGTTCTTC,CASSQTGQRHNEQFF
.,TRBJ1-5,TRBV6-5,.,TGTGCCAGCAGTTACAACGGTAATCAGCCCCAGCATTTT,CASSYNGNQPQHF
.,TRBJ1-2,TRBV6-2/TRBV6-3,.,TGTGCCAGCAGTTACATTCGGGGTAGTAACTATGGCTACACCTTC,CASSYIRGSNYGYTF
.,TRBJ2-3,TRBV11-2,.,TGTGCCAGCAGCTCCGCCCAGTGGGCCACAGATACGCAGTATTTT,CASSSAQWATDTQYF
.,TRBJ1-1,TRBV7-9,.,TGTGCCAGCAGCTGGAAGGGGGGATCACTGACTGAAGCTTTCTTT,CASSWKGGSLTEAFF
.,TRBJ1-1,TRBV6-5,.,TGTGCCAGCAGTTACTCGATAACCTTAAAGGGCACTGAAGCTTTCTTT,CASSYSITLKGTEAFF
.,TRBJ2-3,TRBV5-4,.,TGTGCCAGCAGCTTGGGGTGGGGTAGGACAGATACGCAGTATTTT,CASSLGWGRTDTQYF
.,TRBJ2-7,TRBV3-1/TRBV3-2,.,TGTGCCAGCAGCCTTATCTCCTACGAGCAGTACTTC,CASSLISYEQYF
TRBD1,TRBJ1-6,TRBV5-1,.,TGCGCCAGCAGCTTGTACGGGACAGGGCCCCGCAGGGCTTCACCCCTCCACTTT,CASSLYGTGPRRASPLHF
TRBD2,TRBJ2-1,TRBV5-1,.,TGCGCCAGCAGTATGGAGCGGGGGGCCGATTTGAATGAGCAGTTCTTC,CASSMERGADLNEQFF
TRBD2,TRBJ2-5,TRBV5-6,.,TGTGCCAGCAGCTCCGCCCGGGGGGTGTCAGAGACCCAGTACTTC,CASSSARGVSETQYF
.,TRBJ2-1,TRBV16,.,TGTGCCAGCAGCCACCCACAGGGATTTTACAATGAGCAGTTCTTC,CASSHPQGFYNEQFF
.,TRBJ1-2,TRBV5-4,.,TGTGCCAGCAGTCCGGACAGACTACTTGACTATGGCTACACCTTC,CASSPDRLLDYGYTF
.,TRBJ1-1,TRBV19,few,TGTGCCAGTAGTAAGATGAACACTGAAGCTTTCTTT,CASSKMNTEAFF
TRBD1,TRBJ1-2,TRBV5-1,few,TGCGCCAGCAGCCCGTTGGGAGACAGGGTAGTCTCCTATGGCTACACCTTC,CASSPLGDRVVSYGYTF
.,TRBJ2-1,TRBV5-1,.,TGCGCCAGCAGCTTTGACGGTGCGTCTTACAATGAGCAGTTCTTC,CASSFDGASYNEQFF
.,TRBJ1-1,TRBV5-1,once,TGCGCCAGCAGCTTGATGACAGAAAACACTGAAGCTTTCTTT,CASSLMTENTEAFF
.,TRBJ1-6,TRBV7-8,.,TGTGCCAGCAGCCAACCCGACAATAGCGGTTCACCCCTCCACTTT,CASSQPDNSGSPLHF
.,TRBJ2-5,TRBV5-4,.,TGTGCCAGCAGTTCCCTTCTCGGGACCCAGTACTTC,CASSSLLGTQYF
TRBD1,TRBJ2-1,TRBV4-1,.,TGCGCCAGCAGCCAAGAACAGGGGTCTGCCTACAATGAGCAGTTCTTC,CASSQEQGSAYNEQFF
TRBD1,TRBJ2-1,TRBV7-2,.,TGTGCCAGCAGACCCTCGGACAGGGTCTACAATGAGCAGTTCTTC,CASRPSDRVYNEQFF
.,TRBJ2-3,TRBV7-2,.,TGTGCCAGCAGCTTAGCGGGGCGCACAGATACGCAGTATTTT,CASSLAGRTDTQYF
.,TRBJ1-4,TRBV19,.,TGTGCCAGTAGTAAGTCCGGGGGAGTAATAACAACTAATGAAAAACTGTTTTTT,CASSKSGGVITTNEKLFF
.,TRBJ2-3,TRBV11-3,.,TGTGCCAGCAGCTCGTCCCCTAGCACAGATACGCAGTATTTT,CASSSSPSTDTQYF
TRBD1,TRBJ2-7,TRBV6-6,.,TGTGCCAGCAGTCGGGGACAGGGCTACGAGCAGTACTTC,CASSRGQGYEQYF
.,TRBJ2-3,TRBV3-1/TRBV3-2,.,TGTGCCAGCAGCTCGCAAACATGGACATCAGATACGCAGTATTTT,CASSSQTWTSDTQYF
.,TRBJ1-1,TRBV10-3,once,TGTGCCATCAGTGAGTGGGGATTACCTGAAGCTTTCTTT,CAISEWGLPEAFF
.,TRBJ1-3,TRBV3-1/TRBV3-2,.,TGTGCCAGCAGCCAAGTCACGGGTTTGGGAAACACCATATATTTT,CASSQVTGLGNTIYF
TRBD1,TRBJ2-5,TRBV10-3,.,TGTGCCTCAATGGACAGGCGACAAGAGACCCAGTACTTC,CASMDRRQETQYF